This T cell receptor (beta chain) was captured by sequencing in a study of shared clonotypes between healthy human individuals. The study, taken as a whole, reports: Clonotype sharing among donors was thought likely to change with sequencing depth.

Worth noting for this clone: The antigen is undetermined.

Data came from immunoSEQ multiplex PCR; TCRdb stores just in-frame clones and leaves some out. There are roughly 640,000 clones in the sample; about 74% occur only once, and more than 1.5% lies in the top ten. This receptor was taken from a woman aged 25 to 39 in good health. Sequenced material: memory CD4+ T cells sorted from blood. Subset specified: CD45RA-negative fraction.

The CDR3 spells CASSFNWDRAFF. The DNA for the CDR3 is TGTGCCAGCAGCTTTAACTGGGACAGGGCCTTCTTT. V gene TRBV7-2 combines with J gene TRBJ1-1; TRBD1 aligns across 9 bases. This CDR3 is 12 amino acids long. Germline V gene sequence: CDR1 SGHTA, CDR2 FQGNSA. The junction had 7 bases not matched to a gene; V was cut back by 3 bases and J by 14 bases.